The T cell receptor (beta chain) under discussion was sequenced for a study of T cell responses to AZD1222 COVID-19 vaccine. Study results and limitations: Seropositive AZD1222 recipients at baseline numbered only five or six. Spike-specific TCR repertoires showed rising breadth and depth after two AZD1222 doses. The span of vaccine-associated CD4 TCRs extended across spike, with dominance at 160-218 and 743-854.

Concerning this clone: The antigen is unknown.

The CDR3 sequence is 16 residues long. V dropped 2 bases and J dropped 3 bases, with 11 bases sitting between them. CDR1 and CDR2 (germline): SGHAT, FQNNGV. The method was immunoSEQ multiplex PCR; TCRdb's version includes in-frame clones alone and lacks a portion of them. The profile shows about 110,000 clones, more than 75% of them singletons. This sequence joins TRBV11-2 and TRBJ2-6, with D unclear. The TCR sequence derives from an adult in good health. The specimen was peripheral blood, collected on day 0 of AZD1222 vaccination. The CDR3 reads CASSLTFGFGANVLTF. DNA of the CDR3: TGTGCCAGCAGCTTAACATTCGGGTTTGGGGCCAACGTCCTGACTTTC. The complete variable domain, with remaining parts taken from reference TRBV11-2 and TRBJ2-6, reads EAGVAQSPRYKIIEKRQSVAFWCNPISGHATLYWYQQILGQGPKLLIQFQNNGVVDDSQLPKDRFSAERLKGVDSTLKIQPAKLEDSAVYLCASSLTFGFGANVLTFGAGSRLTVL.